This T cell receptor (beta chain) is drawn from a study of blood T cell repertoires in COVID-19. Sequencing used immunoSEQ multiplex PCR; TCRdb keeps in-frame clones, though not all of them. The table shows around 230,000 clones, with about 86% occurring only once. The CDR3 runs 15 residues. Germline lookup yields CDR1 SEHNR and CDR2 FQNEAQ (reference sequence). V lost 4 bases, J lost 4 bases, and 14 bases lay in between. This clone has just a few counts. Sequencing was performed on PBMCs or T cells enriched from blood (not recorded which). This TCR came from a woman aged 40 to 49 with acute COVID-19. The chain employs TRBV7-9 and TRBJ2-1, with D perhaps matching TRBD2 (6 bases). The CDR3 region has the DNA TGTGCCAGCAGCTCCCCAGCGGGCCCATACAATGAGCAGTTCTTC. Amino acid sequence: CASSSPAGPYNEQFF.